One sample yielded the 2 T cell receptor beta chains listed below, sequenced in a study of identical twins. One entry per CDR3 protein, called by TCRdb with MiXCR from the 5' RACE reads. This table holds 1.5 million to 2 million distinct CDR3 sequences, about 31% found once. Sequencing input: cord blood. Source of these receptors: a newborn girl in good health.

This chain joins TRBV20-1 and TRBJ2-3; 14 bases are shared with TRBD2. The V gene's germline CDR1 is DFQATT and CDR2 SNEGSKA (reference sequence). V was pared by 3 bases and J by 10 bases, with 12 bases of the junction left unmatched. The CDR3 has 16 residues. CDR3 sequence reads: CSARRGLAGVPGAQYF. CDR3 DNA sequence: TGCAGTGCTAGGAGGGGACTAGCGGGAGTCCCTGGAGCGCAGTATTTT.

Only a few counts were recorded for this clonotype. The chain carries TRBV5-1 and TRBJ1-1, with D perhaps TRBD1 (5 bases). Between the trimmed V and J ends, which lost 4 bases and 6 bases, there was a span of 22 bases. CDR3 length: 16 amino acids. Germline lookup yields CDR1 SGHRS and CDR2 YFSETQ. CDR3 protein: CASSPQPGPTGPEAFF. Written as DNA, the CDR3 is TGCGCCAGCAGCCCCCAACCGGGACCGACGGGCCCTGAAGCTTTCTTT.